These 5 T cell receptor beta chains originate from one sample sequenced in a study of beta chain features in type 1 diabetes. Sequencing targeted expressed TCRB transcripts, as all isolated RNA had been reverse transcribed. Measured with immunoSEQ multiplex PCR; TCRdb has only the in-frame clones, and not every one. The data contain about 150,000 clones, about 13% of them singletons. Study outcomes and limitations: A moderate, significant TCRB CDR3 shortening appeared in type 1 diabetes across four CD4+ subsets.

No antigen is known for these receptors. Sequenced material: central memory CD4+ T cells from blood. These receptors originate from a man younger than 35 with type 1 diabetes.

This clone was picked up a small number of times. The chain couples TRBV25-1 to TRBJ2-2; no reliable D call. Per germline, CDR1 MGHDK and CDR2 SYGVNS. V shed 5 bases and J shed 4 bases, with 8 bases lying between them. This CDR3 spans 13 amino acids. The CDR3 loop reads CASSLGTTGELFF. The CDR3 nucleotides are TGTGCCAGCAGTCTCGGCACCACCGGGGAGCTGTTTTTT.

This clone was seen at least ten times. V and J are TRBV7-9 and TRBJ2-4; D possibly corresponds to TRBD1 (5 bases). V was trimmed by 3 bases and J by 0 bases, leaving 15 bases between them. The V gene's germline CDR1 is SEHNR and CDR2 FQNEAQ (reference sequence). The CDR3 is made up of 17 amino acids. CDR3 coding DNA: TGTGCCAGCAGCTTTACGGATTGGACACTAGCCAAAAACATTCAGTACTTC. Its translation: CASSFTDWTLAKNIQYF.

This clone was seen a few times. The sample has other DNA sequences that encode this CDR3 too. In DNA form, the CDR3 reads TGTGCCAGCAGCTTAGTGCCCCAAGAGACCCAGTACTTC. Translation: CASSLVPQETQYF. The rearrangement uses TRBV7-2 and TRBJ2-5; D remains ambiguous. V was pared by 1 base and J by 1 base, with 4 bases between. CDR1 is SGHTA and CDR2 is FQGNSA in the germline V gene. This CDR3 is built from 13 residues.

The chain uses TRBV6-6 and TRBJ1-2, with TRBD1 matching 9 bases. V shed 6 bases and J 4 bases; nucleotides not matched to a gene: 6. The CDR3 is made up of 14 amino acids. Germline CDR1 is MNHNY and CDR2 is SVGAGI (reference sequence). The CDR3 is CASSRTGASYGYTF. CDR3 DNA sequence: TGTGCCAGCAGCAGGACAGGGGCGAGCTATGGCTACACCTTC.

This clone came up a few times. The chain joins TRBV6-6 to TRBJ1-1, with D perhaps matching TRBD1 (6 bases). CDR1 MNHNY and CDR2 SVGAGI come from the germline V gene (reference sequence). The CDR3 is 15 residues long. The V end was cut by 6 bases, the J end by 0 bases, with 14 bases between. The CDR3 nucleotides read TGTGCCAGCAGACTTGGACAGAGGGTGAACACTGAAGCTTTCTTT. This gives the protein CASRLGQRVNTEAFF.